This T cell receptor beta chain was observed in a study of OX40 agonist ivuxolimab in advanced cancers. The sample holds one count of this clone. Profiled with immunoSEQ multiplex PCR; TCRdb holds only in-frame clones, not every one. Altogether tens of thousands of clones are present, about 90% being singletons, with the ten largest covering around 14%. The germline gives CDR1 LGHNA, CDR2 YSLEER. This CDR3 has 17 residues. J was trimmed by 6 bases and V by 1 base; bases with no gene match: 7. Sequenced material: CD4+ or CD8+ T cells sorted from blood, taken in a trial of the OX40 agonist ivuxolimab. The clonotype originates from an adult with an advanced solid tumor such as melanoma, head and neck, liver or kidney cancer. This rearrangement joins TRBV4-3 to TRBJ2-7; 15 nucleotides line up with TRBD2. This CDR3 is CASSQVGLAGGPGEQYF. The CDR3 nucleotides read TGCGCCAGCAGCCAAGTTGGACTAGCGGGAGGGCCCGGCGAGCAGTACTTC.